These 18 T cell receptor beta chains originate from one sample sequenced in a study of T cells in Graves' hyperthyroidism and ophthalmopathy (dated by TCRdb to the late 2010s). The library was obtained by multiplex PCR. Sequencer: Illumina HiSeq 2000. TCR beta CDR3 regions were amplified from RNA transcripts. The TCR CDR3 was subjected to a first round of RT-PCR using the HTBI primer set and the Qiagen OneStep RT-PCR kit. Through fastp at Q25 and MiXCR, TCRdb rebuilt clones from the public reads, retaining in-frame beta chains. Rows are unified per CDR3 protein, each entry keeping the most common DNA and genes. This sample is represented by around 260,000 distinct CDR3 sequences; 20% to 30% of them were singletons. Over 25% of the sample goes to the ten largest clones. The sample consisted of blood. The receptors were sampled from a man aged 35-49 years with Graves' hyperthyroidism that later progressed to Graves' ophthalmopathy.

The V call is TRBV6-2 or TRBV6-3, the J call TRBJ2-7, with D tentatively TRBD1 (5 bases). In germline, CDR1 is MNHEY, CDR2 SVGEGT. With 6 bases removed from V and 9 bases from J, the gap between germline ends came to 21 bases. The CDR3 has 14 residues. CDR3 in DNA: TGTGCCAGCAGAGTAGGGGTAACGACAGAGTGGCAGTACTTC. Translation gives CASRVGVTTEWQYF.

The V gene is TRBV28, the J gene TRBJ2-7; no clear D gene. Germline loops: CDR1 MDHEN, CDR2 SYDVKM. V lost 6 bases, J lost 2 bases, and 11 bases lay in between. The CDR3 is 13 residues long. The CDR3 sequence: CASRDRQAYEQYF. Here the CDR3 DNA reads TGTGCCAGCAGGGACCGCCAGGCCTACGAGCAGTACTTC.

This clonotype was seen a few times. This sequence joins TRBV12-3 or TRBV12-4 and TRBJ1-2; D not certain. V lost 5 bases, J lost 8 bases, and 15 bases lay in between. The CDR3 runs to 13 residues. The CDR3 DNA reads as TGTGCCAGCAGTACATCGAGCAGCTGGGGCTACACCTTC. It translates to CASSTSSSWGYTF.

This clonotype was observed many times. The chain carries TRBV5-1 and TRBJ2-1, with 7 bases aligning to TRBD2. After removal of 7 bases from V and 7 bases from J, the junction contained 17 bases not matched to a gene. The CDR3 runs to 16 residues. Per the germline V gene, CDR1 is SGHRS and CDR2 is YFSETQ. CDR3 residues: CASEPTSRDPPNEQFF. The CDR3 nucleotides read TGCGCCAGCGAACCGACTAGCAGGGACCCCCCTAATGAGCAGTTCTTC.

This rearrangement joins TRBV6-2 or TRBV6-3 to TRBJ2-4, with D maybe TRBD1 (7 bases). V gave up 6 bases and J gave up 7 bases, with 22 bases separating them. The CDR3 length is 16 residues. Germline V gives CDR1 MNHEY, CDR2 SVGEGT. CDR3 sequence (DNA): TGTGCCAGCAGCGACCAACAGGGGATCGGGACTAACATTCAGTACTTC. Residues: CASSDQQGIGTNIQYF.

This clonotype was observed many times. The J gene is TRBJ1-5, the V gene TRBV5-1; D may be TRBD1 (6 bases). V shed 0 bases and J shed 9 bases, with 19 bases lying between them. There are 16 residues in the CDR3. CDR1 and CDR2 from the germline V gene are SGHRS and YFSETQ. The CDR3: CASSLDGTPRSSPQHF. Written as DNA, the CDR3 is TGCGCCAGCAGCTTGGATGGGACACCCCGATCGTCGCCCCAGCATTTT. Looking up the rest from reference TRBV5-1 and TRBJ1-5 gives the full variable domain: KAGVTQTPRYLIKTRGQQVTLSCSPISGHRSVSWYQQTPGQGLQFLFEYFSETQRNKGNFPGRFSGRQFSNSRSEMNVSTLELGDSALYLCASSLDGTPRSSPQHFGDGTRLSIL.

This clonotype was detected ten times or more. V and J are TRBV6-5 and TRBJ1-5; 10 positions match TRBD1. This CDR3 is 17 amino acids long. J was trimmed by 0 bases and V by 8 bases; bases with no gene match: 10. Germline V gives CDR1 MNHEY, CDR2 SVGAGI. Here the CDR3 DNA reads TGTGCCAGCCCCCCACCCGGGACAGGGGCTAGCAATCAGCCCCAGCATTTT. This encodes CASPPPGTGASNQPQHF.

The CDR3 loop reads CASSFGGYGYTF. The CDR3, as DNA: TGTGCCAGCAGTTTCGGAGGGTATGGCTACACCTTC. J is TRBJ1-2 and V is TRBV27; D not certain. This CDR3 has 12 amino acids. Trimming left V 3 bases short and J 5 bases short, with 7 bases between. Per germline, CDR1 MNHEY and CDR2 SMNVEV (reference sequence).

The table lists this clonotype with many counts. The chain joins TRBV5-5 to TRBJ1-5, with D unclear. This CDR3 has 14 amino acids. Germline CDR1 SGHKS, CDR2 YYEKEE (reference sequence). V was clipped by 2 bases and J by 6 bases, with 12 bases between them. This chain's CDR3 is CASSFGRASQPQHF. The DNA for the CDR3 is TGTGCCAGCAGCTTTGGGAGGGCCTCTCAGCCCCAGCATTTT.

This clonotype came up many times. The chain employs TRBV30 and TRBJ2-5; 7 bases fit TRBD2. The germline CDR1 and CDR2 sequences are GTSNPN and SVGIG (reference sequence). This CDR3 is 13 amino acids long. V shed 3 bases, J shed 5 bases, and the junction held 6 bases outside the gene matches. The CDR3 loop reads CAWSRGGRETQYF. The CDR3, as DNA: TGTGCCTGGAGCCGGGGAGGGCGGGAGACCCAGTACTTC.

The CDR3 region has the DNA TGTGCCAGCAGCTTAAGCGGGGGGCCGGGGGAGACCCAGTACTTC. It yields the protein CASSLSGGPGETQYF. The rearrangement joins TRBV7-2 to TRBJ2-5; 9 nucleotides match TRBD2. Germline trimming cut 2 bases from V and 5 bases from J; bases unmatched to any gene: 6. This CDR3 comprises 15 residues. Germline V gives CDR1 SGHTA, CDR2 FQGNSA.

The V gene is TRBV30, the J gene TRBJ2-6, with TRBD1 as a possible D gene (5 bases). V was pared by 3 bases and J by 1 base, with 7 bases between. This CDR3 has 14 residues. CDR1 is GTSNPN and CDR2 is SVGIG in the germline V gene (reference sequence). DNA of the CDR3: TGTGCCTGGAGGGCAGGGTCTGGGGCCAACGTCCTGACTTTC. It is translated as CAWRAGSGANVLTF.

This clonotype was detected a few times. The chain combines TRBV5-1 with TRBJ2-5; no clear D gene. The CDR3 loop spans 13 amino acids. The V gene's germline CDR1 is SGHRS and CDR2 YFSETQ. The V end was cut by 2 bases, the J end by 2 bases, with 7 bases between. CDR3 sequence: CASSFTRQETQYF. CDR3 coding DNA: TGCGCCAGCAGCTTTACGAGGCAAGAGACCCAGTACTTC. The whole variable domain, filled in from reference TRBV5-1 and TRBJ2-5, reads KAGVTQTPRYLIKTRGQQVTLSCSPISGHRSVSWYQQTPGQGLQFLFEYFSETQRNKGNFPGRFSGRQFSNSRSEMNVSTLELGDSALYLCASSFTRQETQYFGPGTRLLVL.

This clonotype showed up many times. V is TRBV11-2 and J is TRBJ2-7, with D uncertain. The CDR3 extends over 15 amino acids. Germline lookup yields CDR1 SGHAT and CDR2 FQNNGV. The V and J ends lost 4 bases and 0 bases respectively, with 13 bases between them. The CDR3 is CASSSISPSSYEQYF. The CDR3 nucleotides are TGTGCCAGCAGCTCCATTTCCCCTAGCTCCTACGAGCAGTACTTC.

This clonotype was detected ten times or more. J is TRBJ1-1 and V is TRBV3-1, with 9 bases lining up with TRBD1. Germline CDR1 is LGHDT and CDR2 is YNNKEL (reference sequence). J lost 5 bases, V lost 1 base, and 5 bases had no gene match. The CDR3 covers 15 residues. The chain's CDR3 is CASSQGGTGTTEAFF. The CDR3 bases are TGTGCCAGCAGCCAAGGAGGGACAGGGACTACTGAAGCTTTCTTT.

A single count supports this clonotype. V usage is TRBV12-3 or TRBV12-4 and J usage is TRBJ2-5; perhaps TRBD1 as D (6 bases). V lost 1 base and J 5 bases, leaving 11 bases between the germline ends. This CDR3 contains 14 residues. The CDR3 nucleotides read TGTGCCAGCAGTTTAGACAGGGCTTCCGAGACCCAGTACTTC. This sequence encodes CASSLDRASETQYF.

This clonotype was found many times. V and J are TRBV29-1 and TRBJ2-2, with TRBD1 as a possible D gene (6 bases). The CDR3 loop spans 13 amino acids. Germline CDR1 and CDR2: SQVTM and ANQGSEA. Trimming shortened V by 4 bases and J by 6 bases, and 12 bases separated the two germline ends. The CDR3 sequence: CSVVGTGSGELFF. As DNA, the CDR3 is TGCAGCGTTGTGGGTACAGGGTCCGGGGAGCTGTTTTTT.

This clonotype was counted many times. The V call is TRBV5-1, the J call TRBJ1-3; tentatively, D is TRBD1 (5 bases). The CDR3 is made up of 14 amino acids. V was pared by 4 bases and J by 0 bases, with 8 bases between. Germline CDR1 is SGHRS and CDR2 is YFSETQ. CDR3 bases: TGCGCCAGCAGCCGGGACCTCTCTGGAAACACCATATATTTT. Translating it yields CASSRDLSGNTIYF.